One T cell receptor beta chain is described in this entry. Sequenced by immunoSEQ multiplex PCR; TCRdb stores in-frame clones only, minus some. The data show around 280,000 clones, with roughly nine tenths seen just once and over 6% held by the top ten. The sample is drawn from a study of blood T cell repertoires in COVID-19. With 3 bases clipped from V and 0 bases from J, the junction kept 10 bases outside the gene matches. This CDR3 is 18 amino acids long. CDR1 is KGHSH, CDR2 LQKENI, per germline. Sample: PBMCs or T cells enriched from blood (not recorded which). The receptor was derived from a woman aged 40-49 years who had recovered from COVID-19. This chain links TRBV18 with TRBJ1-4; 7 bases map to TRBD1. CDR3 loop: CASSPWPGTEPTNEKLFF. The CDR3 coding sequence is TGTGCCAGCTCACCCTGGCCTGGGACAGAGCCAACTAATGAAAAACTGTTTTTT.